Described below is a single TCR beta chain sequence and its context. This clonotype was detected many times. This clone's antigen is unknown. One base away there is no much larger clone; base qualities are not given. This entry belongs to a study of T cells in Graves' hyperthyroidism and ophthalmopathy (dated by TCRdb to the late 2010s). Study-wide context: Peripheral blood samples were taken at initial diagnosis, before any treatment was given. A discovery cohort of approximately 100 patients, roughly 43 with Graves' ophthalmopathy and about 58 with stable Graves' hyperthyroidism, was used to find distinguishing TCR V-J signatures. Prospective prediction of ophthalmopathy was tested in an independent validation cohort consisting of 18 hyperthyroidism patients and around 16 patients who later progressed to ophthalmopathy. For training and testing, the roughly 97 patients in the discovery cohort were randomly divided in a 7:3 ratio. In addition, the study compared T-cell repertoires in thyroid tissue and in blood from 6 or 7 Graves' hyperthyroidism patients. Once sampling was done, hyperthyroidism patients were given methimazole at a starting dose of 30 mg daily, whereas ophthalmopathy patients were given high-dose intravenous methylprednisolone. The paper describes TCR Vbeta CDR3 sequencing of around 130 peripheral blood samples, made up of 43 ophthalmopathy patients, around 78 hyperthyroidism patients and 17 progressor patients. Broad study findings and their caveats: Blood samples also contained most of the expanded thyroid clonotypes (frequency above 0.001), which suggests that blood repertoires may reflect thyroid immune responses. Ophthalmopathy was separated from stable hyperthyroidism by a 13 V-J signature model, with approximately 90% sensitivity and approximately 84% specificity obtained in cross-validation and 80%/75% obtained in testing. During validation, the model predicted progression to ophthalmopathy a median of approximately six months ahead of onset, with almost 71% sensitivity and 72.22% specificity. No statistical method was used to fix the sample size in advance, and group allocation was not hidden from the investigators.

CDR1 and CDR2 are drawn from the germline V gene (reference sequence): SEHNR, FQNEAQ. Including cysteine and phenylalanine, the CDR3 has 15 amino acids. Just CDR3 DNA is preserved here, 45 bases in frame from base 1. The junction shows trimming of 3 bases on V and 3 bases on J, plus 15 bases between the germline ends. Ophthalmopathy patients had moderately to severely active disease, Clinical Activity Score of at least 3, NOSPECS grade of at least 4, and duration under 3 months. Patients with uncontrolled infections, other autoimmune diseases, pregnancy or lactation were excluded. Diagnoses were established on the basis of clinical symptoms, serum thyroxine and TRAb, thyroid ultrasound, and orbital computed tomography. Ficoll-Paque density gradient centrifugation was used to isolate PBMCs from around 9.1 ml of fresh peripheral blood. Total RNA was extracted with Trizol reagent, and quality was checked on an Agilent 2100 Bioanalyzer.

Amplification of TCR beta CDR3 regions was carried out from RNA transcripts. The first round of RT-PCR for the TCR CDR3 was performed with the HTBI primer set and the Qiagen OneStep RT-PCR kit. Libraries were constructed in a second round of multiplex PCR, after which size selection and purification were performed. Paired-end sequencing of the libraries was performed with 100 bp reads on an Illumina HiSeq2000. The authors processed their data as follows. SOAPnuke was used to process the raw data, with reads discarded if the reads contained adapters or uncalled bases, had a mean Phred below 15, or lacked an exact constant-primer or identifier match. High-quality paired reads were merged using COPE v1.2.5, and each unique nucleotide sequence was defined as a clonotype. Clonotypes were aligned to IMGT TRBV, TRBD and TRBJ reference segments using MiTCR v1.1. Analysis was restricted to V-J combinations with a frequency above 0.0001, which covered over 98% of repertoires. A TCS score was defined as the ratio of F50 (clonal expansion) to E x V (chaos), with BLOSUM62-based TCRdist applied between CDR3 peptides within each V-J. Welch's t-statistics and random forest reduced fewer than 550 V-J features to about 12, which were used in a naive Bayes classifier (R e1071). The public reads were reprocessed in TCRdb via fastp at Q25 and MiXCR, keeping in-frame beta chains. A single entry per CDR3 protein holds the most common genes and DNA from its merged rows. The V and J calls were determined by TCRdb, not by the authors. The sample table contains some 500,000 distinct CDR3 sequences; only one count was recorded for 15% to 20% of them. 25% to 30% of the sample is held by the ten biggest clonotypes.

The sequence joins TRBV7-9 to TRBJ2-7; no D gene call is confident. Material for sequencing was blood. This TCR derives from a woman in her 30s with Graves' ophthalmopathy. The DNA is TGTGCCAGCAGCTTCCAAATCGGCCAGGACTACGAGCAGTACTTC. The resulting protein is CASSFQIGQDYEQYF. With the rest looked up from the reference TRBV7-9 and TRBJ2-7 genes rather than sequenced, the full variable domain is DTGVSQNPRHKITKRGQNVTFRCDPISEHNRLYWYRQTLGQGPEFLTYFQNEAQLEKSRLLSDRFSAERPKGSFSTLEIQRTEQGDSAMYLCASSFQIGQDYEQYFGPGTRLTVT.